This TCR beta chain was captured in a study of T cell changes during pregnancy in multiple sclerosis. This CDR3 contains 11 residues. Looked up from germline, CDR1 is DFQATT and CDR2 is SNEGSKA (reference sequence). The assay was immunoSEQ multiplex PCR, and TCRdb's table has in-frame clones only and misses some. The sample includes around 35,000 clones, 90% seen only once; the top ten take around 4.1%. This receptor was obtained from a female donor with multiple sclerosis, enrolled in a pregnancy study. Sequencing was performed on CD8+ T cells from peripheral blood mononuclear cells, taken after pregnancy. The gene calls are TRBV20-1 and TRBJ1-1, with 9 bases aligning to TRBD1. CDR3 nucleotides: TGCAGGACAGGGGGAAGCACTGAAGCTTTCTTT. Its translation is CRTGGSTEAFF.